This record concerns one T cell receptor beta chain sequence. As yet, its antigen is unknown. Method: immunoSEQ multiplex PCR; TCRdb's copy keeps in-frame clones and lacks some. The data contain approximately 8,000 clones, about 67% of them singletons. This record belongs to a study of neoadjuvant anti-PD-1 for oral cavity cancer. Study information: Most patients had three to four biweekly doses of 3 mg/kg nivolumab before resection.

General observations from the study: Pretreatment Treg/Th17 ratio correlated inversely with post-treatment tumor clonality. Only three patients per response group were TCR-analyzed; validation needed. PBMC Gini-index clonality exceeded responders' in non-responders post-nivolumab.

The time point is: after neoadjuvant nivolumab, at surgical resection. The CDR3 sequence is 15 residues long. Trimming left V 1 base short and J 1 base short, with 8 bases between. In germline, CDR1 is SEHNR, CDR2 FQNEAQ (reference sequence). The sequenced sample was PBMCs, obtained after nivolumab (anti-PD-1) treatment. The V gene is TRBV7-9, the J gene TRBJ2-4; D possibly corresponds to TRBD2 (6 bases). The TCR sequence derives from a person aged 40 to 85 with oral cavity squamous cell carcinoma. This chain's CDR3 is CASSLGLAAKNIQYF. For the CDR3, the DNA is TGTGCCAGCAGCTTAGGTCTAGCGGCCAAAAACATTCAGTACTTC.